This T cell receptor beta chain was sequenced in a study of blood T cell repertoires in COVID-19. About the research overall: In each case, the material was cDNA or gDNA derived from T cells, B-cell-depleted T cells, or PBMCs.

The germline V and J ends were trimmed by 0 bases and 8 bases, with 8 bases remaining between them. Germline V CDR1 and CDR2: SGHTA, FQGNSA. The CDR3 is made up of 13 amino acids. In the study's own analysis: Amplification of reference gene primers was used by the study to estimate nucleated cell counts. Only in-frame clones appear in the TCRdb table, and some are missing; sequencing was by immunoSEQ multiplex PCR. V, J and clone size are taken as reported in that table, and D and trimming were inferred from the DNA itself. This table has 110,000 to 150,000 clones, 65% to 90% appearing once. Specimen: peripheral blood. The receptor's source is a man in his fifties with acute or convalescent COVID-19. The chain is built from TRBV7-2 and TRBJ2-4; TRBD2 might be the D (6 bases). In DNA form, the CDR3 reads TGTGCCAGCAGCTTAGCGAGGGAGGACATTCAGTACTTC. Protein product: CASSLAREDIQYF.